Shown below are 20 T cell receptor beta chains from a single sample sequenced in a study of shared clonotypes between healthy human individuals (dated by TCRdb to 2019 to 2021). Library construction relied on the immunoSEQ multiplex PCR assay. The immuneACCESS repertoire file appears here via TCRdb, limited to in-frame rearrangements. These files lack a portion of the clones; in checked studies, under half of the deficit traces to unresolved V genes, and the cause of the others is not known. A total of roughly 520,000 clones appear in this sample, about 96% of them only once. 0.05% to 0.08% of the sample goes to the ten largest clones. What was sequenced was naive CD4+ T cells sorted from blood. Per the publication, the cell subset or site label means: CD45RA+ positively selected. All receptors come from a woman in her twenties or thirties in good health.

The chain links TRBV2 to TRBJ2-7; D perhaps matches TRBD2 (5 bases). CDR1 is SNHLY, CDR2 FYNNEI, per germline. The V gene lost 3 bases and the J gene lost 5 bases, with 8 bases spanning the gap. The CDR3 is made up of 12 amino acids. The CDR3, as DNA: TGTGCCAGCAGTGATGAGGGCCACGAGCAGTACTTC. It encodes CASSDEGHEQYF.

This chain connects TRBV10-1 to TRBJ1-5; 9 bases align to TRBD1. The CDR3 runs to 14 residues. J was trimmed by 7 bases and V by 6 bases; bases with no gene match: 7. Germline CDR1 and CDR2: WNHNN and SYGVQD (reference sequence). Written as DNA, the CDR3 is TGCGCCAGCAGCTCGGACAGGGGTGGACAGCCCCAGCATTTT. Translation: CASSSDRGGQPQHF.

The CDR3 sequence is CASSLHGGVNTEAFF. The CDR3 coding sequence is TGTGCCAGCAGTTTGCACGGAGGGGTGAACACTGAAGCTTTCTTT. The chain joins TRBV28 to TRBJ1-1, with a possible D match to TRBD1 (5 bases). This CDR3 region has 15 residues. V lost 3 bases and J 0 bases, leaving 11 bases between the germline ends. The V gene's germline CDR1 is MDHEN and CDR2 SYDVKM.

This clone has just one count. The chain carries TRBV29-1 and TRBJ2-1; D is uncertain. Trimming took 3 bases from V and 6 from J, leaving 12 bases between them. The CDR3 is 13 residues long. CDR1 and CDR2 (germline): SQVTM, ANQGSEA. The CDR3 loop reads CSVEMSGGNEQFF. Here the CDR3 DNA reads TGCAGCGTTGAGATGTCGGGCGGCAATGAGCAGTTCTTC.

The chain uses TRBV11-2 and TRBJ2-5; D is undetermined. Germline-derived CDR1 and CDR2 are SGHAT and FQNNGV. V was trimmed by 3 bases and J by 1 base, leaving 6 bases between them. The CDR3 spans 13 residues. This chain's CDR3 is CASSFSRQETQYF. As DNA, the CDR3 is TGTGCCAGCAGCTTCTCCCGCCAAGAGACCCAGTACTTC. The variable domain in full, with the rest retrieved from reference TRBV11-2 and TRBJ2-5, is EAGVAQSPRYKIIEKRQSVAFWCNPISGHATLYWYQQILGQGPKLLIQFQNNGVVDDSQLPKDRFSAERLKGVDSTLKIQPAKLEDSAVYLCASSFSRQETQYFGPGTRLLVL.

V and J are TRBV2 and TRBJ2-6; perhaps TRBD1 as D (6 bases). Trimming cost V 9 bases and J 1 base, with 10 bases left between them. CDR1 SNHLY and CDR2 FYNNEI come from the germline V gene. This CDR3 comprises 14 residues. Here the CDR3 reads CASEQGSGANVLTF. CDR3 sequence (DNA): TGTGCCAGTGAACAGGGTTCTGGGGCCAACGTCCTGACTTTC. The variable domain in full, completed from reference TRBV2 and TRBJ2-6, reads EPEVTQTPSHQVTQMGQEVILRCVPISNHLYFYWYRQILGQKVEFLVSFYNNEISEKSEIFDDQFSVERPDGSNFTLKIRSTKLEDSAMYFCASEQGSGANVLTFGAGSRLTVL.

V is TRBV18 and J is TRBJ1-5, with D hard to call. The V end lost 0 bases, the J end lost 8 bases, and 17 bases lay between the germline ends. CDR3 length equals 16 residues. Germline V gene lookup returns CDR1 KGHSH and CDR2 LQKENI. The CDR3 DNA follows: TGTGCCAGCTCACCACCGAGCGCCGCACCCCGCGAGCCCCAGCATTTT. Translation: CASSPPSAAPREPQHF.

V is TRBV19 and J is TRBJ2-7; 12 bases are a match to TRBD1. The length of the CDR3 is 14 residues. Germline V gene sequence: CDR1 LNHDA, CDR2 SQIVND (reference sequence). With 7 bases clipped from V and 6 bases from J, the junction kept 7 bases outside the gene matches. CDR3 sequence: CASNAGTGGSEQYF. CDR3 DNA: TGTGCCAGTAATGCCGGGACAGGGGGCAGCGAGCAGTACTTC.

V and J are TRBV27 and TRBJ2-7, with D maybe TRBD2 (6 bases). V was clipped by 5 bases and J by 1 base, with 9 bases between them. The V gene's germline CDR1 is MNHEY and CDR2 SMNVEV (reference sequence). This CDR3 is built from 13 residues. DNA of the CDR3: TGTGCCAGCAGTAACCGGGGGTCCTACGAGCAGTACTTC. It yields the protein CASSNRGSYEQYF.

CDR3 DNA: TGTGCCAGCAGCTTTCATGCGCCGCAGGGCCCCAGCTCCTACAATGAGCAGTTCTTC. Translation gives CASSFHAPQGPSSYNEQFF. This sequence joins TRBV11-1 and TRBJ2-1; tentatively, D is TRBD1 (5 bases). The V gene lost 3 bases and the J gene lost 0 bases, with 21 bases spanning the gap. Germline CDR1 and CDR2: SGHAT and FQDESV (reference sequence). The CDR3 has 19 amino acids.

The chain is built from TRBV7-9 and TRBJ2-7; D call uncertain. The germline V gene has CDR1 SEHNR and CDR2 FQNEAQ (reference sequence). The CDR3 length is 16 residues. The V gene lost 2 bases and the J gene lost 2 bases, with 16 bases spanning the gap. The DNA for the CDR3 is TGTGCCAGCAGCTTACCCCCGGCCGATAGTGCCTACGAGCAGTACTTC. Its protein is CASSLPPADSAYEQYF.

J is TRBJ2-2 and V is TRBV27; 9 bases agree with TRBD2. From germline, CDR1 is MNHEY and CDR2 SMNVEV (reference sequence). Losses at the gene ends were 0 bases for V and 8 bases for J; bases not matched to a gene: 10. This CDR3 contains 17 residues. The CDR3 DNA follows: TGTGCCAGCAGTTTATCGATAGCGGGAGCCGTAAGAGGGGAGCTGTTTTTT. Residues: CASSLSIAGAVRGELFF.

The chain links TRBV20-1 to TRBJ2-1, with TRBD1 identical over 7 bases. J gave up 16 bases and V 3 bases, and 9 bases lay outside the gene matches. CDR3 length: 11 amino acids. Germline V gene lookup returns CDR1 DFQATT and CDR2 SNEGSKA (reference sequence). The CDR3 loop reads CSASLQGRLFF. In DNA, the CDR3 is TGCAGTGCTAGTTTACAGGGGCGGCTTTTCTTC.

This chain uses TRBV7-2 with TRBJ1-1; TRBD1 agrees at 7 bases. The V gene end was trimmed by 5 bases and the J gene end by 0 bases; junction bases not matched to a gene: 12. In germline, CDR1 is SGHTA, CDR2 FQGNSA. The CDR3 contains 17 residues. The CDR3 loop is CASSRSWTGIMNTEAFF. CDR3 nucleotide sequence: TGTGCCAGCAGCCGTTCCTGGACAGGAATCATGAACACTGAAGCTTTCTTT.

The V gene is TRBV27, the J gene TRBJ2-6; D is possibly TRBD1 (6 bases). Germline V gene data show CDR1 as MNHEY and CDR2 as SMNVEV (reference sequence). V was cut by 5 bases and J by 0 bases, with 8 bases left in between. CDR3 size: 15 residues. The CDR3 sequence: CASSDRYSGANVLTF. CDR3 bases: TGTGCCAGCAGTGACAGGTACTCTGGGGCCAACGTCCTGACTTTC.

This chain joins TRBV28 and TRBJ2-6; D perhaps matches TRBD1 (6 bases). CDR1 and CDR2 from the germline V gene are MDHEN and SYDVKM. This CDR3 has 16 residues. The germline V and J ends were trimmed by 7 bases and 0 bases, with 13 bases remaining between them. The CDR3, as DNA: TGTGCCAGCACTTGGACAGATCTCTCTGGGGCCAACGTCCTGACTTTC. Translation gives CASTWTDLSGANVLTF.

The CDR3 spells CANVETAVRGLLDEQYF. The CDR3 DNA follows: TGTGCCAACGTTGAGACGGCCGTCCGGGGTCTTCTCGACGAGCAGTACTTC. V gene TRBV6-4 combines with J gene TRBJ2-5, with a possible D match to TRBD2 (5 bases). The J call may be in error: the DNA end matches TRBJ2-7 better. Per the germline V gene, CDR1 is MRHNA and CDR2 is SNTAGT. The CDR3 is 17 residues long.

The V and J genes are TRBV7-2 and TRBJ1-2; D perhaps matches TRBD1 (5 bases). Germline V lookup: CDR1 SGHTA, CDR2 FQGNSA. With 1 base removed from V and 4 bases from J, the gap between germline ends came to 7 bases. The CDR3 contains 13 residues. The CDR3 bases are TGTGCCAGCAGCTTAGGAGGGGCCTATGGCTACACCTTC. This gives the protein CASSLGGAYGYTF.

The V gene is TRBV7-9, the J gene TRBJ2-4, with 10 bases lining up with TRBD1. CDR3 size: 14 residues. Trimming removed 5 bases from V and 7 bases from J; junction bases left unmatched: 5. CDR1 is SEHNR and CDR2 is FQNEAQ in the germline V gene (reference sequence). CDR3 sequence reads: CASSPRQGANIQYF. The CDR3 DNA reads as TGTGCCAGCAGCCCCCGACAGGGGGCTAACATTCAGTACTTC. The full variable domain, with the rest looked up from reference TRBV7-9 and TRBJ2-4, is DTGVSQNPRHKITKRGQNVTFRCDPISEHNRLYWYRQTLGQGPEFLTYFQNEAQLEKSRLLSDRFSAERPKGSFSTLEIQRTEQGDSAMYLCASSPRQGANIQYFGAGTRLSVL.

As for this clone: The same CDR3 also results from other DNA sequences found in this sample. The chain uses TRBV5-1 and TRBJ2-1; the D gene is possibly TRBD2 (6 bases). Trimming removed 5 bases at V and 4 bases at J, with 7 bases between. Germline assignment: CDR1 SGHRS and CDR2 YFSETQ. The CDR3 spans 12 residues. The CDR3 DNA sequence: TGCGCCAGCAGGCGGGGATACAATGAGCAGTTCTTC. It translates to CASRRGYNEQFF.